This T cell receptor (beta chain) comes out of a study of response to subunit inactivated influenza vaccine. TCRdb reanalysed the RT-PCR reads using MiXCR and keeps one entry per CDR3 protein. Of roughly 190,000 distinct CDR3 sequences listed, approximately 15% were seen once; the top ten hold roughly 24%. The ends were cut back, 0 bases at V and 2 bases at J, with 10 bases in the middle. Germline V gene lookup returns CDR1 SGHAT and CDR2 FQNNGV. This CDR3 has 15 amino acids. This chain links TRBV11-2 with TRBJ2-5; D may be TRBD2 (5 bases). The TCR sequence derives from a man aged 50 or older who received an inactivated influenza vaccine. The source material was CD8+ T cells sorted from PBMCs, sampled approximately 5 days after vaccination. This CDR3 reads CASSLEASPQETQYF. The CDR3 DNA is TGTGCCAGCAGCTTAGAGGCTAGCCCACAAGAGACCCAGTACTTC.